The 5 T cell receptor beta chains below come from one sample, sequenced in a study of blood T cell repertoires in COVID-19. The data were produced by immunoSEQ multiplex PCR, yet TCRdb's version contains in-frame clones alone and is incomplete. The sample shows some 270,000 clones, over 75% of them seen only once. Sequencing was performed on peripheral blood. The receptors were gathered from a human donor with COVID-19, enrolled during active disease. The donor label of this sample is uncertain.

The chain uses TRBV30 and TRBJ2-7; 8 bases match TRBD2. V gave up 5 bases and J gave up 6 bases; unmatched junction bases: 9. This CDR3 is built from 13 residues. Germline V gene sequence: CDR1 GTSNPN, CDR2 SVGIG (reference sequence). CDR3 bases: TGTGCCTGGTCGGGAGGGCGACGTTTCGAGCAGTACTTC. Amino acid sequence: CAWSGGRRFEQYF.

The chain carries TRBV6-2 or TRBV6-3 and TRBJ2-5; no clear D. The CDR3 is 13 amino acids. Trimming removed 5 bases at V and 0 bases at J, with 7 bases between. The germline CDR1 and CDR2 sequences are MNHEY and SVGEGT. This CDR3 is CASSKHHQETQYF. CDR3 in DNA: TGTGCCAGCAGTAAACACCACCAAGAGACCCAGTACTTC.

This clone showed up just once. This chain connects TRBV10-3 to TRBJ1-3; D gene unclear. Per the germline V gene, CDR1 is ENHRY and CDR2 is SYGVKD. V was trimmed by 6 bases and J by 0 bases, leaving 12 bases between them. CDR3 length: 15 residues. The chain's CDR3 is CAIREGQDSGNTIYF. CDR3 in DNA: TGTGCCATCAGGGAAGGTCAGGACTCTGGAAACACCATATATTTT.

V and J are TRBV27 and TRBJ1-6; 7 positions agree with TRBD1. After removal of 6 bases from V and 10 bases from J, the junction contained 9 bases not matched to a gene. The length of the CDR3 is 14 residues. Germline CDR1 MNHEY, CDR2 SMNVEV (reference sequence). CDR3 DNA: TGTGCCAGCAGCGACAGGGATGGGAAGTCACCCCTCCACTTT. Residues: CASSDRDGKSPLHF.

The genes are TRBV6-1 and TRBJ1-2, with 9 bases identical to TRBD1. This CDR3 contains 14 residues. Germline V gives CDR1 MNHNS, CDR2 SASEGT. The trim removed 2 bases at V and 7 bases at J, leaving 5 bases unmatched. The CDR3 loop reads CASSERDRAGGYTF. CDR3 DNA: TGTGCCAGCAGTGAAAGGGACAGGGCGGGTGGCTACACCTTC.